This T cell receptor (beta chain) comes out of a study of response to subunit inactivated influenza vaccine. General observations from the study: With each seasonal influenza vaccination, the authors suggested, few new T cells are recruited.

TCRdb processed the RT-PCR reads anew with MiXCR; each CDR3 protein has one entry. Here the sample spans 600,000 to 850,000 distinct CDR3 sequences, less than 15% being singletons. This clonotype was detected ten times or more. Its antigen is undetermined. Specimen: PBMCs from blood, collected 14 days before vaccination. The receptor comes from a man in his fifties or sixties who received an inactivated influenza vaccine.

CDR3 in DNA: TGCAGCGCCAAGCAAGAGACCCAGTACTTC. Protein: CSAKQETQYF. V gene TRBV29-1 combines with J gene TRBJ2-5; D remains unclear. With 7 bases removed from V and 2 bases from J, the gap between germline ends came to 5 bases. This CDR3 is 10 amino acids long. CDR1 is SQVTM and CDR2 is ANQGSEA in the germline V gene.